Below, one T cell receptor (beta chain) is given with its context. Its antigen is not identified. With 6 bases removed from V and 6 bases from J, the gap between germline ends came to 12 bases. CDR3 length: 13 residues. CDR1 SNHLY and CDR2 FYNNEI come from the germline V gene. This sample is drawn from a study of T cell responses to AZD1222 COVID-19 vaccine. Study background: Investigators merged groups given second doses at roughly 4 or roughly 12 weeks.

The protocol was immunoSEQ multiplex PCR, while the TCRdb copy is restricted to in-frame clones and leaves out a portion. The sample holds 95,000 to 110,000 clones, approximately 90% seen once. Study-wide results and caveats: Rises in breadth and depth of Spike-specific TCRs came after two AZD1222 doses.

The chain employs TRBV2 and TRBJ1-5; a weak D match, TRBD1 (5 bases). The input for sequencing was peripheral blood, taken on day 0 of AZD1222 vaccination. The source is an adult in good health. The CDR3 DNA reads as TGTGCCAGCAGCTCAAGAGGGGTTCAGCCCCAGCATTTT. Translated, it gives CASSSRGVQPQHF.